Sequencing of this T cell receptor (beta chain) was carried out in a study of T cells after yellow fever vaccination. As for the study in general: Each low-cell-number fraction was prepared by means of SMART-Seq v4 Ultra Low Input.

This clonotype was detected a few times. Its antigen remains unidentified. TCR cDNA was made by 5'RACE template switching, adding a universal primer site and UMIs. TCRdb used MiXCR to reprocess the 5' RACE reads, holding one entry per CDR3 protein. The table shows about 260,000 distinct CDR3 sequences, with 3.6% occurring only once. Study findings and constraints: Post-booster repertoires contained most primary-vaccination clones again (96% CD4, around 88% CD8). Contamination by abundant bulk-population clonotypes could be present in FACS-sorted repertoires.

V was pared by 7 bases and J by 6 bases, with 16 bases between. CDR3 size: 14 residues. From germline, CDR1 is LNHDA and CDR2 SQIVND (reference sequence). The source material was PBMCs, sampled 15 days after the yellow fever booster vaccination. The gene calls are TRBV19 and TRBJ1-5; D possibly corresponds to TRBD1 (6 bases). This clonotype was obtained from a man aged 18 to 30 who received the YFV17D yellow fever vaccine. The CDR3 bases are TGTGCCAGTACGTTTAGACAGGAGAGTCAGCCCCAGCATTTT. Its translation is CASTFRQESQPQHF. Based on the CDR3 plus reference TRBV19 and TRBJ1-5, the full variable domain is DGGITQSPKYLFRKEGQNVTLSCEQNLNHDAMYWYRQDPGQGLRLIYYSQIVNDFQKGDIAEGYSVSREKKESFPLTVTSAQKNPTAFYLCASTFRQESQPQHFGDGTRLSIL.